A selection of T cell receptor beta chains follows, all from one sample in a study of immune cell composition in non-small cell lung cancer. The repertoire was sequenced with immunoSEQ multiplex PCR; TCRdb's copy has only in-frame clones and lacks some. The data hold 5,300 or so clones, with less than 75% observed a single time. Sequenced: lung tumor tissue. These receptors came from a human donor with non-small cell lung cancer. Both conserved end residues are part of each CDR3. A D gene is named only where the DNA matches it firmly. Size tells how often a clone was seen (once, few, many) or the class of an expanded clone, and some rows leave it out.

J: TRBJ2-2
size: once
V: TRBV11-2
D: TRBD2
CDR3: CASSLDQWGSGTGELFF
DNA: TGTGCCAGCAGCTTAGATCAGTGGGGTAGCGGGACCGGGGAGCTGTTTTTT

J: TRBJ1-1
size: NA
V: TRBV10-2
D: NA
CDR3: CASSGRGITEAFF
DNA: TGCGCCAGCAGTGGGCGGGGCATCACTGAAGCTTTCTTT

J: TRBJ2-2
size: few
V: TRBV11-1
D: TRBD2
CDR3: CASSLEAPGLADHGELFF
DNA: TGTGCCAGCAGCTTAGAAGCCCCGGGACTAGCGGATCACGGGGAGCTGTTTTTT

J: TRBJ2-1
size: NA
V: TRBV27
D: TRBD1
CDR3: CASSLTPGTAYNEQFF
DNA: TGTGCCAGCAGTCTAACCCCCGGGACAGCCTACAATGAGCAGTTCTTC

J: TRBJ2-3
size: NA
V: TRBV2
D: NA
CDR3: CASSVPQVTSTDTQYF
DNA: TGTGCCAGCAGTGTTCCGCAGGTCACTAGCACAGATACGCAGTATTTT

J: TRBJ2-1
size: NA
V: TRBV15
D: NA
CDR3: CATSSPGRAYNEQFF
DNA: TGTGCCACCAGCAGTCCAGGGCGCGCCTACAATGAGCAGTTCTTC

J: TRBJ1-1
size: NA
V: TRBV6-1
D: NA
CDR3: CASRQAQTEAFF
DNA: TGTGCCAGCAGACAGGCCCAGACTGAAGCTTTCTTT

J: TRBJ1-2
size: few
V: TRBV11-2
D: NA
CDR3: CASSPGVGGYTF
DNA: TGTGCCAGCAGCCCAGGGGTAGGGGGCTACACCTTC

J: TRBJ2-1
size: NA
V: TRBV19
D: NA
CDR3: CASSLTYGSYNEQFF
DNA: TGTGCCAGTAGTCTAACCTACGGCTCCTACAATGAGCAGTTCTTC

J: TRBJ2-3
size: NA
V: TRBV6-4
D: TRBD2
CDR3: CASSPTGRAPDTQYF
DNA: TGTGCCAGCAGTCCAACCGGGAGGGCCCCAGATACGCAGTATTTT

J: TRBJ1-2
size: few
V: TRBV27
D: NA
CDR3: CASSFSLRGGYTF
DNA: TGTGCCAGCAGTTTCTCACTCAGAGGGGGCTACACCTTC

J: TRBJ1-3
size: NA
V: TRBV5-1
D: TRBD1
CDR3: CASSLEPGGRNTIYF
DNA: TGCGCCAGCAGCTTGGAGCCAGGGGGGAGAAACACCATATATTTT

J: TRBJ1-6
size: NA
V: TRBV18
D: NA
CDR3: CASSPQGGRGSPLHF
DNA: TGTGCCAGCTCACCCCAAGGGGGACGGGGATCACCCCTCCACTTT

J: TRBJ2-3
size: few
V: TRBV10-1
D: TRBD2
CDR3: CASSEGLVRDTQYF
DNA: TGCGCCAGCAGTGAGGGACTAGTAAGAGATACGCAGTATTTT

J: TRBJ2-1
size: NA
V: TRBV27
D: TRBD1
CDR3: CASSLSAGGKYEQFF
DNA: TGTGCCAGCAGTTTATCGGCAGGGGGCAAGTATGAGCAGTTCTTC

J: TRBJ2-1
size: few
V: TRBV7-9
D: TRBD2
CDR3: CASSSSRRGLAGVNEQFF
DNA: TGTGCCAGCAGCTCAAGCCGGAGGGGACTAGCGGGAGTCAATGAGCAGTTCTTC

J: TRBJ1-1
size: NA
V: TRBV6-6
D: NA
CDR3: CASSYSYRTVAFF
DNA: TGTGCCAGCAGTTACTCGTACAGGACCGTCGCTTTCTTT

J: TRBJ2-5
size: few
V: TRBV28
D: TRBD2
CDR3: CASSFLASGKETQYF
DNA: TGTGCCAGCAGTTTTTTGGCTAGCGGGAAAGAGACCCAGTACTTC

J: TRBJ2-7
size: NA
V: TRBV6-4
D: TRBD1
CDR3: CASSDSFRTGTYEQYF
DNA: TGTGCCAGCAGTGACTCCTTCAGGACAGGGACCTACGAGCAGTACTTC

J: TRBJ2-1
size: NA
V: TRBV14
D: TRBD2
CDR3: CASSLGGDNNEQFF
DNA: TGTGCCAGCAGCCTTGGGGGGGATAACAATGAGCAGTTCTTC

J: TRBJ2-7
size: few
V: TRBV28
D: NA
CDR3: CASSGVGARYEQYF
DNA: TGTGCCAGCAGTGGGGTGGGGGCAAGGTACGAGCAGTACTTC

J: TRBJ2-3
size: NA
V: TRBV6-5
D: TRBD1
CDR3: CASRLQGATDTQYF
DNA: TGTGCCAGCAGGCTACAGGGGGCAACAGATACGCAGTATTTT

J: TRBJ2-2
size: few
V: TRBV13
D: TRBD2
CDR3: CASSLKRGLPGELFF
DNA: TGTGCCAGCAGTCTAAAGCGGGGTCTCCCCGGGGAGCTGTTTTTT

J: TRBJ2-1
size: NA
V: TRBV15
D: TRBD2
CDR3: CATSRDGGGIYNEQFF
DNA: TGTGCCACCAGCAGAGATGGGGGGGGGATATACAATGAGCAGTTCTTC

J: TRBJ1-5
size: NA
V: TRBV18
D: NA
CDR3: CASSPGGNQPQHF
DNA: TGTGCCAGCTCACCGGGGGGTAATCAGCCCCAGCATTTT

J: TRBJ1-3
size: NA
V: TRBV19
D: NA
CDR3: CASTPWSSGNTIYF
DNA: TGTGCCAGTACCCCCTGGAGCTCTGGAAACACCATATATTTT